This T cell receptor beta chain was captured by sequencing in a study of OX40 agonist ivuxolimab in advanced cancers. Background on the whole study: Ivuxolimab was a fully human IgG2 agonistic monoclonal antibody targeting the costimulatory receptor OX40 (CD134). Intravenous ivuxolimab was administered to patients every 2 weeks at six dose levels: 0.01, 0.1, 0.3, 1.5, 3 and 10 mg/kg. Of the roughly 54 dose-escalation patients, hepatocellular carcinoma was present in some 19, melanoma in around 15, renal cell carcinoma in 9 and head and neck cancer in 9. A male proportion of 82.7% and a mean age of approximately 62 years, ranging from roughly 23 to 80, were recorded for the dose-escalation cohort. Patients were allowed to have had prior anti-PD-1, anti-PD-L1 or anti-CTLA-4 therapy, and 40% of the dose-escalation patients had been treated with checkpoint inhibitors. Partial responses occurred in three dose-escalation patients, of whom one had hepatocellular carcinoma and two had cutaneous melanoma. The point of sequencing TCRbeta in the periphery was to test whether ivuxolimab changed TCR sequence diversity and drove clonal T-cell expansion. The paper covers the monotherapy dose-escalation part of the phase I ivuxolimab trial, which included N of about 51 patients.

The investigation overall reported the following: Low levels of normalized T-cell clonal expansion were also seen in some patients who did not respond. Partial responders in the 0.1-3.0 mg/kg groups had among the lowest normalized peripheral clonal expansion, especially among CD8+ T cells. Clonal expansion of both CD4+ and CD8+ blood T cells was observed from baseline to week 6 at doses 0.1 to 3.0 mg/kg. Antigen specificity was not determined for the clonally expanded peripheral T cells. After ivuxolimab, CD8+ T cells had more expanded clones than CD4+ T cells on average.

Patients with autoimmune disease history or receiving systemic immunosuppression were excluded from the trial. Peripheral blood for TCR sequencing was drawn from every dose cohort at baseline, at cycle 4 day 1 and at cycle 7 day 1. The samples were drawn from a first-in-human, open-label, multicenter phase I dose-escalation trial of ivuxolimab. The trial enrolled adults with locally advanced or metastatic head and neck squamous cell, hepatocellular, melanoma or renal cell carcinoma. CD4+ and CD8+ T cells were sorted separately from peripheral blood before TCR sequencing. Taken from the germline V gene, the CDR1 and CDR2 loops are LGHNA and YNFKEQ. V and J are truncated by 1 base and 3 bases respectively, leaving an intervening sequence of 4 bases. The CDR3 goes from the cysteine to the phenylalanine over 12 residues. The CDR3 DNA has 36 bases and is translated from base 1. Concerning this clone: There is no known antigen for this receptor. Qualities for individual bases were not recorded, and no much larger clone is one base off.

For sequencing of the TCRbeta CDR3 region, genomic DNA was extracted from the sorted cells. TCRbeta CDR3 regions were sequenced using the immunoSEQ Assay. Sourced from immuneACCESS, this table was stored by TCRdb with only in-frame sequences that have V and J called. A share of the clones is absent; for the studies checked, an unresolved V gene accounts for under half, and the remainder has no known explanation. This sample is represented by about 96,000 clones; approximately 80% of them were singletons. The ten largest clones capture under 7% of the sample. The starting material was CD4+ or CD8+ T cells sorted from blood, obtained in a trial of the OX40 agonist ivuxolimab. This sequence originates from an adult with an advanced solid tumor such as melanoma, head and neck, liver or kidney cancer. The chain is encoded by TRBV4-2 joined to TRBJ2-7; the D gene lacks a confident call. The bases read TGTGCCAGCAGCCAAGTGGGCTACGAGCAGTACTTC. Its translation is CASSQVGYEQYF.